This entry lists 30 T cell receptor beta chains sequenced from one sample in a study of radiotherapy plus CTLA-4 blockade in lung cancer. This table comes from immunoSEQ multiplex PCR, and its TCRdb copy is limited to in-frame clones, with some not included. Of around 100,000 clones in the sample, around 79% were seen once. This sample comprised peripheral blood, obtained from a patient treated with radiotherapy plus ipilimumab. The receptors were sampled from a human donor with non-small cell lung cancer who had a partial response to radiotherapy plus ipilimumab. Some clones in this sample may be carry-over from other donors' samples.

The rearrangement links TRBV28 to TRBJ1-1; D call uncertain. V was trimmed by 8 bases and J by 1 base, leaving 11 bases between them. CDR3 length equals 13 residues. CDR1 and CDR2 from the germline V gene are MDHEN and SYDVKM. The CDR3 region is CASADGGNTEAFF. The CDR3 bases are TGTGCCAGCGCCGACGGAGGGAACACTGAAGCTTTCTTT.

This rearrangement joins TRBV19 to TRBJ1-1, with 7 bases lining up with TRBD1. Germline-derived CDR1 and CDR2 are LNHDA and SQIVND (reference sequence). The CDR3 length is 15 residues. V shed 6 bases and J 0 bases; nucleotides not matched to a gene: 7. This CDR3 reads CASSRQGNMNTEAFF. In DNA, the CDR3 is TGTGCCAGTAGCCGACAGGGAAACATGAACACTGAAGCTTTCTTT.

The chain links TRBV27 to TRBJ2-1, with D perhaps matching TRBD2 (6 bases). This CDR3 is 16 amino acids long. Germline V lookup: CDR1 MNHEY, CDR2 SMNVEV (reference sequence). Trimming pared 3 bases from V and 1 base from J, leaving 13 bases between. The CDR3, as DNA: TGTGCCAGCAGTTTCGTCGGGAGAAGGTCCTACAATGAGCAGTTCTTC. This gives the protein CASSFVGRRSYNEQFF.

This clone was seen only a few times. The genes are TRBV25-1 and TRBJ1-1; D is possibly TRBD1 (6 bases). V lost 5 bases and J 5 bases, leaving 18 bases between the germline ends. Germline lookup yields CDR1 MGHDK and CDR2 SYGVNS. The CDR3 contains 15 residues. This CDR3 reads CASSPRGQWTTEAFF. Written as DNA, the CDR3 is TGTGCCAGCAGTCCTCGCGGACAGTGGACGACTGAAGCTTTCTTT. The full variable domain, completed using reference TRBV25-1 and TRBJ1-1, is EADIYQTPRYLVIGTGKKITLECSQTMGHDKMYWYQQDPGMELHLIHYSYGVNSTEKGDLSSESTVSRIRTEHFPLTLESARPSHTSQYLCASSPRGQWTTEAFFGQGTRLTVV.

This clone was detected only a few times. The chain joins TRBV7-9 to TRBJ1-4, with TRBD1 identical over 11 bases. The CDR3 covers 15 residues. Germline CDR1 reads SEHNR; CDR2 reads FQNEAQ (reference sequence). The V gene end was trimmed by 5 bases and the J gene end by 5 bases; junction bases not matched to a gene: 4. As DNA, the CDR3 is TGTGCCAGCAGCCCGTGGACAGGGGGCAATGAAAAACTGTTTTTT. Amino acid sequence: CASSPWTGGNEKLFF.

The J gene is TRBJ1-2, the V gene TRBV5-8, with 9 bases fitting TRBD1. J gave up 4 bases and V 4 bases, and 8 bases lay outside the gene matches. The germline CDR1 and CDR2 sequences are SGHTS and YDEGEE. The CDR3 loop spans 15 amino acids. CDR3 sequence (DNA): TGTGCCAGCAGCGGGACAGGGCGGGCTATCTATGGCTACACCTTC. As protein: CASSGTGRAIYGYTF.

The rearrangement links TRBV19 to TRBJ1-1; a weak D match, TRBD1 (6 bases). Trimming took 6 bases from V and 5 from J, leaving 10 bases between them. The CDR3 contains 12 residues. Looked up from germline, CDR1 is LNHDA and CDR2 is SQIVND (reference sequence). CDR3 amino acids: CASRIRGTEAFF. The CDR3 coding sequence is TGTGCCAGTAGGATCAGGGGTACTGAAGCTTTCTTT.

V gene TRBV5-1 combines with J gene TRBJ2-3; D may be TRBD2 (6 bases). V was cut by 4 bases and J by 2 bases, with 11 bases left in between. This CDR3 has 14 amino acids. CDR1 is SGHRS, CDR2 YFSETQ, per germline. As DNA, the CDR3 is TGCGCCAGCAGCAAACTAGCATTCACAGATACGCAGTATTTT. It translates to CASSKLAFTDTQYF.

As DNA, the CDR3 is TGTGCCAGCACAAACCACAGGGGGCTGAGAACCGGGGAGCTGTTTTTT. Translated: CASTNHRGLRTGELFF. The V and J genes are TRBV28 and TRBJ2-2, with 9 bases aligning to TRBD1. The junction had 11 bases not matched to a gene; V was cut back by 7 bases and J by 5 bases. The CDR3 extends over 16 amino acids. Germline CDR1 reads MDHEN; CDR2 reads SYDVKM.

This chain connects TRBV2 to TRBJ2-4; D is perhaps TRBD2 (6 bases). The length of the CDR3 is 16 residues. Trimming stripped 3 bases from V and 3 bases from J, with 15 bases between. The germline V gene encodes CDR1 SNHLY and CDR2 FYNNEI. CDR3 nucleotide sequence: TGTGCCAGCAGTGACGTTCGGGGGATGGGCAAAAACATTCAGTACTTC. The encoded protein is CASSDVRGMGKNIQYF.

This chain connects TRBV5-1 to TRBJ2-7; a possible D gene is TRBD2 (5 bases). The CDR3 has 16 residues. In germline, CDR1 is SGHRS, CDR2 YFSETQ. Deletions cut 0 bases from V and 0 bases from J, with 13 bases between. The CDR3 here is CASSLVRESLSYEQYF. CDR3 sequence (DNA): TGCGCCAGCAGCTTGGTCCGGGAATCACTCTCCTACGAGCAGTACTTC.

This chain joins TRBV5-1 and TRBJ1-4, with D possibly TRBD1 on 6 matching bases. Trimming stripped 0 bases from V and 5 bases from J, with 8 bases between. Germline V gives CDR1 SGHRS, CDR2 YFSETQ. The CDR3 totals 14 residues. The CDR3 here is CASSLDRVNEKLFF. In DNA form, the CDR3 reads TGCGCCAGCAGCTTGGACAGGGTGAATGAAAAACTGTTTTTT.

The chain is built from TRBV5-6 and TRBJ2-1, with 7 bases lining up with TRBD1. Per germline, CDR1 SGHDT and CDR2 YYEEEE. The CDR3 consists of 14 residues. V trimming: 4 bases; J trimming: 8 bases; junction bases outside the gene matches: 9. This CDR3 is CASSVITGEHEQFF. The CDR3 DNA reads TGTGCCAGCAGCGTTATTACAGGGGAGCATGAGCAGTTCTTC. Looking up the rest from reference TRBV5-6 and TRBJ2-1 gives the full variable domain: DAGVTQSPTHLIKTRGQQVTLRCSPKSGHDTVSWYQQALGQGPQFIFQYYEEEERQRGNFPDRFSGHQFPNYSSELNVNALLLGDSALYLCASSVITGEHEQFFGPGTRLTVL.

This clone has just a few counts. The CDR3 DNA is TGTGCCAGCAGAAGACTTGGACAGGTGGAGACCCAGTACTTC. Translated, it gives CASRRLGQVETQYF. The rearrangement joins TRBV7-9 to TRBJ2-5, with TRBD1 identical over 7 bases. Germline-derived CDR1 and CDR2 are SEHNR and FQNEAQ (reference sequence). CDR3 size: 14 residues. Trimming took 6 bases from V and 5 from J; bases not matched to a gene: 9.

Concerning this clone itself: Germline and junction disagree at one end, which may indicate a read error. V is TRBV10-1 and J is TRBJ1-1; TRBD1 agrees at 7 bases. Looked up from germline, CDR1 is WNHNN and CDR2 is SYGVQD (reference sequence). The CDR3 runs to 15 residues. The CDR3 DNA reads TGCGCCAGCAGTGAGGGTGACCAGGGGGACACTGAAGCTTCCTTT. It codes for CASSEGDQGDTEASF.

This clone is a singleton in its sample. The rearrangement uses TRBV11-2 and TRBJ1-2, with D uncertain. In germline, CDR1 is SGHAT, CDR2 FQNNGV. This CDR3 contains 15 residues. The germline V and J ends were trimmed by 5 bases and 3 bases, with 16 bases remaining between them. CDR3 in amino acids: CASSAPGSEDYGYTF. The CDR3 DNA reads as TGTGCCAGCAGCGCGCCTGGTTCGGAGGACTATGGCTACACCTTC.

V and J are TRBV19 and TRBJ2-7; weak D call: TRBD1 (6 bases). Trimming removed 6 bases from V and 0 bases from J, with 12 bases in between. Germline CDR1 is LNHDA and CDR2 is SQIVND (reference sequence). The CDR3 totals 14 residues. This CDR3 is CASSPRGHSYEQYF. CDR3 nucleotides: TGTGCCAGTAGCCCCAGGGGCCACTCCTACGAGCAGTACTTC.

The V call is TRBV7-6, the J call TRBJ2-2; D unresolved. Trimming pared 3 bases from V and 1 base from J, leaving 9 bases between. Germline lookup yields CDR1 SGHVS and CDR2 FNYEAQ. The CDR3 is 15 residues long. The CDR3 sequence: CASSFETLNTGELFF. DNA of the CDR3: TGTGCCAGCAGCTTCGAGACACTGAACACCGGGGAGCTGTTTTTT.

This chain uses TRBV10-3 with TRBJ1-3; TRBD1 is a possible D gene (6 bases). V lost 6 bases and J lost 4, with 22 bases in between. In germline, CDR1 is ENHRY, CDR2 SYGVKD. This CDR3 has 17 residues. The CDR3 is CAISPREGGFVGNTIYF. DNA for the CDR3: TGTGCCATCAGCCCTCGAGAGGGGGGGTTTGTAGGAAACACCATATATTTT.

This clone is a singleton in its sample. V and J are TRBV7-2 and TRBJ2-7; D uncertain. CDR3 length equals 12 residues. Trimming took 1 base from V and 5 from J, leaving 6 bases between them. Germline-derived CDR1 and CDR2 are SGHTA and FQGNSA. CDR3 nucleotide sequence: TGTGCCAGCAGCTTAGACTTACACGAGCAGTACTTC. This sequence encodes CASSLDLHEQYF.

In this sample, this clone turned up many times. V usage is TRBV6-1 and J usage is TRBJ1-1; tentative D call: TRBD1 (6 bases). Germline CDR1 is MNHNS and CDR2 is SASEGT. V was clipped by 3 bases and J by 3 bases, with 11 bases between them. The CDR3 is 14 amino acids. The CDR3 is CASSDLGAYTEAFF. In nucleotides, the CDR3 is TGTGCCAGCAGTGATCTGGGGGCGTACACTGAAGCTTTCTTT.

The rearrangement joins TRBV6-1 to TRBJ2-1, with 10 bases matching TRBD2. CDR1 and CDR2 from the germline V gene are MNHNS and SASEGT. The ends lost 5 bases at V and 9 bases at J; junction bases unmatched: 1. The CDR3 length is 12 residues. The CDR3 loop reads CASSSGGAEQFF. The DNA for the CDR3 is TGTGCCAGCAGTAGCGGGGGGGCTGAGCAGTTCTTC.

The chain links TRBV6-1 to TRBJ1-4; 7 nucleotides align to TRBD1. The CDR3 is made up of 15 amino acids. The germline CDR1 and CDR2 sequences are MNHNS and SASEGT. Trimming took 3 bases from V and 8 from J; bases not matched to a gene: 9. CDR3 in DNA: TGTGCCAGCAGTGAGGGACAGCCCCTGAAAGAAAAACTGTTTTTT. Amino acids: CASSEGQPLKEKLFF.

This sequence joins TRBV7-2 and TRBJ2-2, with 8 bases fitting TRBD2. The V gene end was trimmed by 1 base and the J gene end by 6 bases; junction bases not matched to a gene: 7. The CDR3 contains 16 residues. The germline gives CDR1 SGHTA, CDR2 FQGNSA. The CDR3 sequence: CASSLVGTSKPGELFF. CDR3 nucleotide sequence: TGTGCCAGCAGCTTAGTAGGGACTAGTAAACCCGGGGAGCTGTTTTTT.

This rearrangement joins TRBV18 to TRBJ2-1, with D possibly matching TRBD1 (6 bases). The germline gives CDR1 KGHSH, CDR2 LQKENI. Trimming cost V 5 bases and J 4 bases, with 9 bases left between them. This CDR3 has 13 residues. The CDR3 sequence is CASSGTSYNEQFF. DNA for the CDR3: TGTGCCAGCTCAGGGACATCTTACAATGAGCAGTTCTTC.

This sequence joins TRBV4-2 and TRBJ2-2; D is undetermined. CDR1 and CDR2 (germline): LGHNA, YNFKEQ. Between the trimmed V and J ends, which lost 0 bases and 5 bases, there was a span of 13 bases. The CDR3 has 16 amino acids. In DNA, the CDR3 is TGTGCCAGCAGCCAAGATCGCAGGTTGGATACCGGGGAGCTGTTTTTT. Translated, it gives CASSQDRRLDTGELFF.

This chain connects TRBV6-5 to TRBJ1-2; tentatively, D is TRBD1 (6 bases). The germline V gene encodes CDR1 MNHEY and CDR2 SVGAGI. V lost 6 bases and J 11 bases, leaving 19 bases between the germline ends. The CDR3 runs to 13 residues. For the CDR3, the DNA is TGTGCCAGCAGGACCTCCAGGGGAGTGGGATACACCTTC. Protein sequence: CASRTSRGVGYTF.

This chain uses TRBV14 with TRBJ2-6, with TRBD2 as a possible D gene (6 bases). With 4 bases removed from V and 4 bases from J, the gap between germline ends came to 23 bases. CDR1 and CDR2 from the germline V gene are SGHDN and FVKESK. CDR3 size: 19 residues. Here the CDR3 DNA reads TGTGCCAGCAGCCCCCGGGAGTTTCGCAGAGGGGCCGGGGCCAACGTCCTGACTTTC. Its protein is CASSPREFRRGAGANVLTF.

The chain combines TRBV10-3 with TRBJ2-7; 8 bases line up with TRBD1. CDR1 and CDR2 from the germline V gene are ENHRY and SYGVKD. This CDR3 contains 15 residues. J gave up 2 bases and V 6 bases, and 9 bases lay outside the gene matches. For the CDR3, the DNA is TGTGCCATCAGCGGGGGACAGGAGGGTACCTACGAGCAGTACTTC. This codes for CAISGGQEGTYEQYF.

This clone was picked up one time. V usage is TRBV5-1 and J usage is TRBJ1-2; D is uncertain. The ends were cut back, 5 bases at V and 4 bases at J, with 15 bases in the middle. This CDR3 has 14 residues. Germline assignment: CDR1 SGHRS and CDR2 YFSETQ. The CDR3 loop reads CASRRQEGSYGYTF. CDR3 DNA: TGCGCCAGCAGACGGCAGGAGGGATCCTATGGCTACACCTTC.